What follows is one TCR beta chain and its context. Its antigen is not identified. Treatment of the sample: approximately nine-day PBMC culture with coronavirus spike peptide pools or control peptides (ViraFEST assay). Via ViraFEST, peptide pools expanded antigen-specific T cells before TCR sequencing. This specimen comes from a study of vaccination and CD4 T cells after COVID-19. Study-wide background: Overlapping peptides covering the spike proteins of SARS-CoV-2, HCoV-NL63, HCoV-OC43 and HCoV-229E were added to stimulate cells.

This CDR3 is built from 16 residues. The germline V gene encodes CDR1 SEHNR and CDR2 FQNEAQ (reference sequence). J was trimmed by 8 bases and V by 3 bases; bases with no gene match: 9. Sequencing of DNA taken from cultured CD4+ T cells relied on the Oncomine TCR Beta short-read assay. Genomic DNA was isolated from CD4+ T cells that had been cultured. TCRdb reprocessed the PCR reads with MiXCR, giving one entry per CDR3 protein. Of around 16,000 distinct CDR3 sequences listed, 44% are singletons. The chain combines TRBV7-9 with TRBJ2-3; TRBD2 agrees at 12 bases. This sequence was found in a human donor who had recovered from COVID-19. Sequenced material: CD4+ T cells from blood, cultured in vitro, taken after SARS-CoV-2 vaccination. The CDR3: CASSFLILAGGGTQYF. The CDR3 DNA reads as TGTGCCAGCAGCTTCCTGATTCTAGCGGGAGGGGGTACGCAGTATTTT.